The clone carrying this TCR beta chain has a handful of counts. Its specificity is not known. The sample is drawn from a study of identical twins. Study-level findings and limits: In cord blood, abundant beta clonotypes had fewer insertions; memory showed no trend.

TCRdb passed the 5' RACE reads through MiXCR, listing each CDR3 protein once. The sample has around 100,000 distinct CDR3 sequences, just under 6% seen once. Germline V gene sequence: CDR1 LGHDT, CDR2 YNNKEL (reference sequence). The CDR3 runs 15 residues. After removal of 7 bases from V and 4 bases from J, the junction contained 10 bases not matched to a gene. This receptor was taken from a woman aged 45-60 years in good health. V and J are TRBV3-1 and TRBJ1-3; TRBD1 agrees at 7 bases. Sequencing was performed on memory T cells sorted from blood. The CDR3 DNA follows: TGTGCCAGCAAACCTACAGGGGACTCAGGAAACACCATATATTTT. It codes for CASKPTGDSGNTIYF.